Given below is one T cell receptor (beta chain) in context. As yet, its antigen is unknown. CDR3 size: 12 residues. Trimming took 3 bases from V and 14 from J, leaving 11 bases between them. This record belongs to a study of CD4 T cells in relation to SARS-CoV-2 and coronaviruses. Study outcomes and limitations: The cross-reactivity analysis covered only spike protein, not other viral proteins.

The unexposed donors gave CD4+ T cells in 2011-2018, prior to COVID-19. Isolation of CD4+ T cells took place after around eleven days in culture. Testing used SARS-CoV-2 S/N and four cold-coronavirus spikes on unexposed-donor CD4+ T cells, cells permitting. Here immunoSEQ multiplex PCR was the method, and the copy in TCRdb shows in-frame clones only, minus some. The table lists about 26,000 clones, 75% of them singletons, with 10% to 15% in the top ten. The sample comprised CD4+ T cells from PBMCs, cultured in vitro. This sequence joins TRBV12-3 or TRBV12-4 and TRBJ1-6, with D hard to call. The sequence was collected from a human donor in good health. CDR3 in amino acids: CASSLAGEALHF. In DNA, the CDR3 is TGTGCCAGCAGTTTGGCCGGGGAGGCCCTCCACTTT.